The 21 T cell receptor beta chains reported below all come from one sample, sequenced in a study of multiple sclerosis patients with progressive multifocal leukoencephalopathy. The time point: time of PML onset. The table came from immunoSEQ multiplex PCR; TCRdb's copy has only in-frame clones and leaves some out. This repertoire shows tens of thousands of clones, 75% to 90% found once; its top ten account for roughly 12%. The sequencing used PBMCs, collected from a patient treated with natalizumab. The receptor set was obtained from a woman aged 25 to 39 with progressive multifocal leukoencephalopathy.

The V gene is TRBV6-1, the J gene TRBJ1-1, with D perhaps matching TRBD1 (6 bases). Looked up from germline, CDR1 is MNHNS and CDR2 is SASEGT. V was clipped by 5 bases and J by 6 bases, with 16 bases between them. This CDR3 is 14 amino acids long. The CDR3 loop is CASSYQGTGPEAFF. The CDR3 DNA is TGTGCCAGCAGTTATCAGGGGACGGGCCCTGAAGCTTTCTTT.

The chain carries TRBV28 and TRBJ1-1; maybe TRBD1 (6 bases). The CDR3 contains 15 residues. The germline V and J ends were trimmed by 5 bases and 1 base, with 14 bases remaining between them. Germline V gives CDR1 MDHEN, CDR2 SYDVKM. The chain's CDR3 is CASSPPGRGNTEAFF. The CDR3 bases are TGTGCCAGCAGTCCCCCCGGCAGGGGGAACACTGAAGCTTTCTTT. The whole variable domain, remainder taken from reference TRBV28 and TRBJ1-1, is DVKVTQSSRYLVKRTGEKVFLECVQDMDHENMFWYRQDPGLGLRLIYFSYDVKMKEKGDIPEGYSVSREKKERFSLILESASTNQTSMYLCASSPPGRGNTEAFFGQGTRLTVV.

The rearrangement joins TRBV30 to TRBJ2-7; 10 bases align to TRBD2. The CDR3 extends over 12 amino acids. V dropped 4 bases and J dropped 6; count of bases not matched to a gene: 3. CDR1 GTSNPN and CDR2 SVGIG come from the germline V gene (reference sequence). CDR3 protein: CAWTSGSPEQYF. The CDR3 nucleotides read TGTGCCTGGACTAGCGGGAGTCCCGAGCAGTACTTC.

The chain has TRBV11-2 and TRBJ2-5; perhaps TRBD2 as D (6 bases). The CDR3 totals 14 residues. Germline V CDR1 and CDR2: SGHAT, FQNNGV. Trimming took 3 bases from V and 1 from J, leaving 9 bases between them. CDR3 region: CASSFAGPQETQYF. The CDR3 DNA sequence: TGTGCCAGCAGCTTCGCGGGACCCCAAGAGACCCAGTACTTC.

The chain links TRBV6-6 to TRBJ1-1; D remains ambiguous. The CDR3 runs to 12 residues. V lost 5 bases and J 8 bases, leaving 12 bases between the germline ends. Germline CDR1 reads MNHNY; CDR2 reads SVGAGI (reference sequence). The CDR3 spells CASSDNGREAFF. CDR3 DNA: TGTGCCAGCAGTGATAACGGCAGGGAAGCTTTCTTT.

The rearrangement joins TRBV5-1 to TRBJ2-3; maybe TRBD2 (6 bases). Trimming stripped 0 bases from V and 9 bases from J, with 20 bases between. CDR3 length: 16 amino acids. Per the germline V gene, CDR1 is SGHRS and CDR2 is YFSETQ. CDR3 sequence: CASSLDGRGTSSTQYF. CDR3 sequence (DNA): TGCGCCAGCAGCTTGGACGGCCGGGGGACCTCTTCAACGCAGTATTTT. Looking up the rest from reference TRBV5-1 and TRBJ2-3 gives the full variable domain: KAGVTQTPRYLIKTRGQQVTLSCSPISGHRSVSWYQQTPGQGLQFLFEYFSETQRNKGNFPGRFSGRQFSNSRSEMNVSTLELGDSALYLCASSLDGRGTSSTQYFGPGTRLTVL.

The V call is TRBV7-6, the J call TRBJ2-2; possibly TRBD1 or TRBD2 for D (5 bases each). The V end was cut by 6 bases, the J end by 0 bases, with 8 bases between. The length of the CDR3 is 14 residues. Germline values: CDR1 SGHVS, CDR2 FNYEAQ. The chain's CDR3 is CASRRGANTGELFF. CDR3 nucleotide sequence: TGTGCCAGCAGGAGAGGGGCGAACACCGGGGAGCTGTTTTTT. Complete variable domain (other parts from reference TRBV7-6 and TRBJ2-2): GAGVSQSPRYKVTKRGQDVALRCDPISGHVSLYWYRQALGQGPEFLTYFNYEAQQDKSGLPNDRFSAERPEGSISTLTIQRTEQRDSAMYRCASRRGANTGELFFGEGSRLTVL.

The chain is built from TRBV7-6 and TRBJ2-6, with D hard to call. The germline V gene has CDR1 SGHVS and CDR2 FNYEAQ. Between the trimmed V and J ends, which lost 5 bases and 3 bases, there was a span of 5 bases. CDR3 size: 13 residues. The chain's CDR3 is CASSQGGANVLTF. The CDR3 nucleotides read TGTGCCAGCAGCCAAGGTGGGGCCAACGTCCTGACTTTC.

The chain has TRBV9 and TRBJ2-7; 8 nucleotides line up with TRBD1. This CDR3 has 15 residues. Germline V gives CDR1 SGDLS, CDR2 YYNGEE. The V gene end was trimmed by 0 bases and the J gene end by 4 bases; junction bases not matched to a gene: 6. In DNA, the CDR3 is TGTGCCAGCAGCGTAGGTCCAGGGGGCTATTACGAGCAGTACTTC. It codes for CASSVGPGGYYEQYF.

V usage is TRBV27 and J usage is TRBJ1-2; 9 bases are shared with TRBD1. The CDR3 runs to 17 residues. Germline assignment: CDR1 MNHEY and CDR2 SMNVEV (reference sequence). Trimming cost V 5 bases and J 5 bases; bases outside gene matches: 15. DNA of the CDR3: TGTGCCAGCAGTCGTCTCAAGACAGGGGGGGTATCGTATGGCTACACCTTC. Translating gives CASSRLKTGGVSYGYTF.

The V and J genes are TRBV9 and TRBJ2-3, with D perhaps matching TRBD1 (6 bases). Trimming removed 4 bases at V and 5 bases at J, with 17 bases between. This CDR3 comprises 15 residues. CDR1 is SGDLS, CDR2 YYNGEE, per germline. The CDR3 DNA reads as TGTGCCAGCAGCTCCAGCCGGGACACCAAAGATACGCAGTATTTT. It encodes CASSSSRDTKDTQYF.

The chain couples TRBV7-2 to TRBJ2-5; D is unclear. The CDR3 length is 14 residues. Germline CDR1 SGHTA, CDR2 FQGNSA. V was trimmed by 1 base and J by 3 bases, leaving 9 bases between them. The CDR3 sequence: CASSLVWREETQYF. CDR3 nucleotide sequence: TGTGCCAGCAGCTTAGTGTGGCGTGAAGAGACCCAGTACTTC.

This chain connects TRBV5-4 to TRBJ2-3; 8 nucleotides match TRBD2. This CDR3 region has 15 residues. The germline V gene encodes CDR1 SGHNT and CDR2 YYREEE (reference sequence). The V gene end was trimmed by 0 bases and the J gene end by 2 bases; junction bases not matched to a gene: 2. CDR3 amino acids: CASSLVAGPTDTQYF. The CDR3 nucleotides are TGTGCCAGCAGCTTGGTAGCGGGGCCCACAGATACGCAGTATTTT.

This sequence joins TRBV19 and TRBJ2-2; D not certain. Germline-derived CDR1 and CDR2 are LNHDA and SQIVND (reference sequence). The V end was cut by 3 bases, the J end by 1 base, with 6 bases between. The length of the CDR3 is 14 residues. The DNA for the CDR3 is TGTGCCAGTAGTATGGATTGGAACACCGGGGAGCTGTTTTTT. It yields the protein CASSMDWNTGELFF. The full variable domain, its missing parts supplied by reference TRBV19 and TRBJ2-2, is DGGITQSPKYLFRKEGQNVTLSCEQNLNHDAMYWYRQDPGQGLRLIYYSQIVNDFQKGDIAEGYSVSREKKESFPLTVTSAQKNPTAFYLCASSMDWNTGELFFGEGSRLTVL.

This sequence joins TRBV5-1 and TRBJ1-2, with D perhaps TRBD1 (5 bases). V was trimmed by 5 bases and J by 12 bases, leaving 20 bases between them. The V gene's germline CDR1 is SGHRS and CDR2 YFSETQ. CDR3 length equals 13 residues. CDR3 nucleotide sequence: TGCGCCAGCAGAGCCACGGGGACGGCTGTACACACCTTC. Encoded protein: CASRATGTAVHTF.

V usage is TRBV10-1 and J usage is TRBJ1-2; D call uncertain. Germline V CDR1 and CDR2: WNHNN, SYGVQD (reference sequence). The CDR3 totals 13 residues. Trimming took off 3 bases at V and 4 bases at J, with 9 bases between the two ends. This CDR3 is CASSDRKGYGYTF. The CDR3 nucleotides are TGCGCCAGCAGTGACAGGAAGGGCTATGGCTACACCTTC.

The rearrangement links TRBV6-4 to TRBJ1-1, with D hard to call. The CDR3 covers 13 residues. From germline, CDR1 is MRHNA and CDR2 SNTAGT. The V and J ends lost 4 bases and 3 bases respectively, with 9 bases between them. The CDR3 is CASSAQADTEAFF. CDR3 bases: TGTGCCAGCAGTGCTCAGGCCGACACTGAAGCTTTCTTT.

The gene calls are TRBV10-3 and TRBJ2-7; TRBD2 matches at 7 bases. V dropped 3 bases and J dropped 2; count of bases not matched to a gene: 1. The CDR3 is made up of 13 amino acids. In germline, CDR1 is ENHRY, CDR2 SYGVKD. In nucleotides, the CDR3 is TGTGCCATCAGTGAAGGACTAGCCTACGAGCAGTACTTC. It is translated as CAISEGLAYEQYF.

Only one count was recorded for this clone. This chain joins TRBV2 and TRBJ1-5; D call uncertain. The CDR3 is made up of 14 amino acids. The ends were cut back, 3 bases at V and 0 bases at J, with 6 bases in the middle. Germline CDR1 is SNHLY and CDR2 is FYNNEI. This CDR3 is CASSEAISNQPQHF. CDR3 nucleotide sequence: TGTGCCAGCAGTGAGGCTATTAGCAATCAGCCCCAGCATTTT.

V usage is TRBV2 and J usage is TRBJ2-7, with 9 bases aligning to TRBD1. The CDR3 contains 14 residues. V shed 4 bases and J 3 bases; nucleotides not matched to a gene: 4. Germline values: CDR1 SNHLY, CDR2 FYNNEI. The CDR3 DNA follows: TGTGCCAGCAGTGCGGTGGGACAGGGCTACGAGCAGTACTTC. Translation: CASSAVGQGYEQYF.

The DNA for the CDR3 is TGTGCCAGCAGCCCGACAGAGGTGGCAGTTGCGTACTTC. Its protein product is CASSPTEVAVAYF. This chain joins TRBV2 and TRBJ2-7, with a possible D match to TRBD1 (5 bases). Germline loops: CDR1 SNHLY, CDR2 FYNNEI. There are 13 residues in the CDR3. Trimming cost V 6 bases and J 12 bases, with 21 bases left between them.